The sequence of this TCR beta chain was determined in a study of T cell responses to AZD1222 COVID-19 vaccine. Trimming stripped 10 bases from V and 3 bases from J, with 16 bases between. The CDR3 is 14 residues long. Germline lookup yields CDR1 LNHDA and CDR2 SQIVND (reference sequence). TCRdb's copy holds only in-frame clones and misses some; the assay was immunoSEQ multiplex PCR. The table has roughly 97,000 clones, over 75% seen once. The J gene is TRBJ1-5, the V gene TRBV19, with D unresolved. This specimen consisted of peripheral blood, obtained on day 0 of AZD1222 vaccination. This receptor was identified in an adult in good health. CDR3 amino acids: CATEEGRNNQPQHF. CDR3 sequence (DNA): TGTGCCACCGAAGAGGGTCGAAACAATCAGCCCCAGCATTTT.